This TCR beta chain was identified in a study of technical replicates of blood from a few donors. Germline CDR1 and CDR2: LNHDA and SQIVND (reference sequence). V was pared by 4 bases and J by 5 bases, with 3 bases of the junction left unmatched. The CDR3 is 14 residues long. Clones were sequenced by immunoSEQ multiplex PCR, and TCRdb holds only the in-frame ones, with some missing. The sample consists of fewer than 95,000 clones, roughly 90% of them appearing once. This clone has a handful of counts. The specimen was T cells isolated from PBMCs. The sequence was obtained from a human donor in good health. The chain carries TRBV19 and TRBJ1-5; 9 nucleotides match TRBD1. The CDR3 sequence: CASSNRGLYQPQHF. The CDR3 coding sequence is TGTGCCAGTAGTAACAGGGGGCTGTATCAGCCCCAGCATTTT.